The 10 T cell receptor beta chains listed next were all sequenced from one sample in a study of blood T cell repertoires in COVID-19. The table came from immunoSEQ multiplex PCR; TCRdb's copy has only in-frame clones and leaves some out. The sample yields about 74,000 clones, approximately 80% seen once. The specimen sequenced was peripheral blood. These receptor sequences come from a human donor in a cohort sampled during active COVID-19.

V usage is TRBV5-1 and J usage is TRBJ2-2, with TRBD1 matching over 7 bases. Trimming took 6 bases from V and 0 from J; bases not matched to a gene: 8. Germline V lookup: CDR1 SGHRS, CDR2 YFSETQ. The CDR3 contains 16 residues. The CDR3 DNA follows: TGCGCCAGCACCCTAACAGGGGCCGCGAACACCGGGGAGCTGTTTTTT. Its protein product is CASTLTGAANTGELFF. The full variable domain, in which reference TRBV5-1 and TRBJ2-2 provide the parts outside the CDR3, is KAGVTQTPRYLIKTRGQQVTLSCSPISGHRSVSWYQQTPGQGLQFLFEYFSETQRNKGNFPGRFSGRQFSNSRSEMNVSTLELGDSALYLCASTLTGAANTGELFFGEGSRLTVL.

This clone was detected a few times. The chain has TRBV27 and TRBJ1-5, with TRBD1 matching over 9 bases. The CDR3 runs 14 residues. V gave up 6 bases and J gave up 6 bases; unmatched junction bases: 6. Germline CDR1 MNHEY, CDR2 SMNVEV (reference sequence). The CDR3 DNA is TGTGCCAGCAGAGGGACAGGGAAGCGTCAGCCCCAGCATTTT. Its translation: CASRGTGKRQPQHF.

In this sample, this clone turned up many times. The chain recombines TRBV28 with TRBJ1-6, with 10 nucleotides matching TRBD1. Trimming removed 4 bases from V and 8 bases from J; junction bases left unmatched: 20. The germline gives CDR1 MDHEN, CDR2 SYDVKM. CDR3 length: 20 residues. The CDR3 sequence: CASSSLIWIDDGTGDSPLHF. The CDR3 DNA follows: TGTGCCAGCAGTTCCCTTATTTGGATCGATGACGGGACAGGGGATTCACCCCTCCACTTT.

The chain combines TRBV5-6 with TRBJ2-7; D call uncertain. CDR3 length equals 13 residues. Trimming took 6 bases from V and 4 from J, leaving 14 bases between them. Germline V gene data show CDR1 as SGHDT and CDR2 as YYEEEE. CDR3 loop: CASNDPYSYEQYF. The CDR3 bases are TGTGCCAGCAACGACCCGTACAGTTACGAGCAGTACTTC.

A note on this clone: Other DNA sequences of this sample code for an identical CDR3. The chain joins TRBV19 to TRBJ1-4, with D unclear. Germline V CDR1 and CDR2: LNHDA, SQIVND (reference sequence). The CDR3 is 13 amino acids. V lost 4 bases to trimming and J lost 5 bases, with 8 bases between them. Written as DNA, the CDR3 is TGTGCCAGTAGTAGGCAGGTGAATGAAAAACTGTTTTTT. Translation gives CASSRQVNEKLFF.

This clone was found once. This chain joins TRBV15 and TRBJ1-4, with TRBD1 identical over 10 bases. CDR3 length: 14 amino acids. V shed 5 bases and J 4 bases; nucleotides not matched to a gene: 1. The germline CDR1 and CDR2 sequences are LNHNV and YYDKDF (reference sequence). CDR3 sequence (DNA): TGTGCCACCAGCGGGGACAGGGGTAATGAAAAACTGTTTTTT. Its protein is CATSGDRGNEKLFF.

In nucleotides, the CDR3 is TGTGCCAGCACAAAACACAGCCTAGCGGGGGACACCGGGGAGCTGTTTTTT. It codes for CASTKHSLAGDTGELFF. V is TRBV9 and J is TRBJ2-2; 10 bases are shared with TRBD2. The CDR3 is made up of 17 amino acids. The V gene end was trimmed by 6 bases and the J gene end by 3 bases; junction bases not matched to a gene: 11. Per germline, CDR1 SGDLS and CDR2 YYNGEE.

The chain couples TRBV5-1 to TRBJ2-5, with D perhaps TRBD2 (6 bases). Trimming removed 4 bases from V and 2 bases from J, with 12 bases in between. The CDR3 is 14 amino acids. Germline V gives CDR1 SGHRS, CDR2 YFSETQ. The DNA of the CDR3 is TGCGCCAGCAGCACCGGGGGTGCGCAAGAGACCCAGTACTTC. Protein product: CASSTGGAQETQYF.

This clone was picked up one time. CDR3 coding DNA: TGTGCCAGCAGCCTGGGGACAGGGGTCCGAGAGGAACTGTTTTTT. Its protein is CASSLGTGVREELFF. The rearrangement uses TRBV7-9 and TRBJ1-4; 10 nucleotides line up with TRBD1. With V trimmed by 5 bases and J by 12 bases, 12 bases remained unmatched. Germline V lookup: CDR1 SEHNR, CDR2 FQNEAQ (reference sequence). There are 15 residues in the CDR3.

This clone has just a few counts. The chain couples TRBV7-3 to TRBJ1-1; possibly TRBD1 for D (5 bases). Between the trimmed V and J ends, which lost 1 base and 8 bases, there was a span of 11 bases. The CDR3 is 13 amino acids. Germline V CDR1 and CDR2: SGHTA, FQGTGA. For the CDR3, the DNA is TGTGCCAGCAGCTTAAACCAGGGCAGAGAAGCTTTCTTT. Its protein is CASSLNQGREAFF. Full variable domain (missing parts from reference TRBV7-3 and TRBJ1-1): GAGVSQTPSNKVTEKGKYVELRCDPISGHTALYWYRQSLGQGPEFLIYFQGTGAADDSGLPNDRFFAVRPEGSVSTLKIQRTERGDSAVYLCASSLNQGREAFFGQGTRLTVV.